Below, 8 T cell receptor beta chains from the same sample are listed, as sequenced in a study of regulatory T cells in long-lasting Graves disease. Construction of TCR beta libraries relied on iRepertoire HTBI primers and on Arm-PCR targeting CDR3 regions. TCRdb processed the multiplex PCR reads anew with MiXCR; each CDR3 protein has one entry. The data show approximately 400,000 distinct CDR3 sequences, 14% to 15% seen once. Documented time point: newly diagnosed GD, antithyroid drugs for less than 3 months. RNA extracted from PBMCs served as the sequencing template. This sample also appeared in a second study, on T cells in Graves' hyperthyroidism and ophthalmopathy.

The specimen was peripheral blood mononuclear cells (PBMCs), collected at new diagnosis, from a patient treated with antithyroid drugs. The receptors here all came from a woman in her 30s with Graves disease.

This clonotype was observed at least ten times. The rearrangement uses TRBV3-1 and TRBJ1-1, with D tentatively TRBD1 (5 bases). The CDR3 runs 15 residues. V was shortened by 4 bases and J by 5 bases, with 17 bases between the two germline ends. Germline-derived CDR1 and CDR2 are LGHDT and YNNKEL (reference sequence). The CDR3 DNA reads as TGTGCCAGCAGCCTGCCCGGTGGGACCGAGACTGAAGCTTTCTTT. Protein: CASSLPGGTETEAFF.

This chain connects TRBV27 to TRBJ1-1, with D perhaps TRBD1 (5 bases). V lost 8 bases to trimming and J lost 3 bases, with 10 bases between them. This CDR3 has 12 amino acids. Germline CDR1 MNHEY, CDR2 SMNVEV (reference sequence). CDR3 residues: CASGVGDTEAFF. The CDR3 DNA reads as TGTGCCAGCGGAGTGGGGGACACTGAAGCTTTCTTT.

This clonotype was seen ten or more times. V gene TRBV30 combines with J gene TRBJ2-6, with a weak D call TRBD1 (5 bases). The V and J ends lost 2 bases and 2 bases respectively, with 7 bases between them. The CDR3 runs to 14 residues. The V gene's germline CDR1 is GTSNPN and CDR2 SVGIG (reference sequence). For the CDR3, the DNA is TGTGCCTGGAGTTCAGGGCCTGGGGCCAACGTCCTGACTTTC. Translation gives CAWSSGPGANVLTF.

Regarding this clonotype: A much larger clone lies a single base off, so this may be a read error. The chain combines TRBV28 with TRBJ2-1; D is unresolved. This CDR3 is built from 15 residues. Trimming removed 8 bases from V and 13 bases from J, with 27 bases in between. Germline CDR1 and CDR2: MDHEN and SYDVKM. CDR3 coding DNA: TGTGCCAGCGGAAGACCCCCCCCCATGATGGAGACCCAGTTCTTC. It is translated as CASGRPPPMMETQFF. Full variable domain (rest looked up from reference TRBV28 and TRBJ2-1): DVKVTQSSRYLVKRTGEKVFLECVQDMDHENMFWYRQDPGLGLRLIYFSYDVKMKEKGDIPEGYSVSREKKERFSLILESASTNQTSMYLCASGRPPPMMETQFFGPGTRLTVL.

This clonotype was counted between two and nine times. J is TRBJ2-1 and V is TRBV7-9; 10 nucleotides align to TRBD1. The length of the CDR3 is 15 residues. Germline V gives CDR1 SEHNR, CDR2 FQNEAQ (reference sequence). V trimming: 5 bases; J trimming: 4 bases; junction bases outside the gene matches: 5. CDR3 region: CASSPWTGGYNEQFF. DNA of the CDR3: TGTGCCAGCAGCCCTTGGACAGGGGGTTACAATGAGCAGTTCTTC. The variable domain in full, completed from reference TRBV7-9 and TRBJ2-1, reads DTGVSQNPRHKITKRGQNVTFRCDPISEHNRLYWYRQTLGQGPEFLTYFQNEAQLEKSRLLSDRFSAERPKGSFSTLEIQRTEQGDSAMYLCASSPWTGGYNEQFFGPGTRLTVL.

This clonotype was observed once. This chain joins TRBV6-5 and TRBJ2-1; 14 positions match TRBD2. Germline CDR1 MNHEY, CDR2 SVGAGI. CDR3 size: 17 residues. J lost 8 bases, V lost 2 bases, and 8 bases had no gene match. The CDR3 DNA reads TGTGCCAGCAGTTACCCCGGGACTAGCGGGAGTTTACATGAGCAGTTCTTC. Its protein product is CASSYPGTSGSLHEQFF.

Many counts were recorded for this clonotype. One junction end does not reproduce the germline sequence, and a read error may be involved. The chain combines TRBV6-1 with TRBJ1-5; D is undetermined. Germline V gene data show CDR1 as MNHNS and CDR2 as SASEGT. The CDR3 totals 14 residues. CDR3 nucleotides: TGTGCCAGCAGCGAAGGACGGGACAATCAGCCCCAGCATTTT. This gives the protein CASSEGRDNQPQHF.

This clonotype was counted many times. The chain is built from TRBV12-3 or TRBV12-4 and TRBJ1-3, with D hard to call. The CDR3 is 16 residues long. Trimming cost V 3 bases and J 0 bases, with 12 bases left between them. CDR3 nucleotides: TGTGCCAGCAGTTTGGACTTATTATCCTCTGGAAACACCATATATTTT. Residues: CASSLDLLSSGNTIYF.